Listed below are T cell receptor beta chains from one sample, sequenced in a study of blood T cell repertoires in COVID-19. Produced via immunoSEQ multiplex PCR; TCRdb's table is partial and in-frame only. Here the sample spans 490,000 or so clones, about nine tenths being singletons. The material sequenced was PBMCs or T cells enriched from blood (not recorded which). These receptor sequences come from a woman aged 55-69 years who had recovered from COVID-19. Both conserved end residues are part of each CDR3. A D gene is named only where the DNA matches it firmly. Clone size is stated in some rows and not others, as once, few, many or a class when expanded.

V gene	J gene	D gene	clone size	CDR3 DNA	CDR3 protein
TRBV6-4	TRBJ2-3	TRBD2	once	TGTGCCAGCAGCTCTCGGGGGGGCCAAGATACGCAGTATTTT	CASSSRGGQDTQYF
TRBV3-1/TRBV3-2	TRBJ2-5	TRBD2	NA	TGTGCCAGCAGCCACGGACTAGCGGGGGGGCGGGAGACCCAGTACTTC	CASSHGLAGGRETQYF
TRBV6-5	TRBJ1-1	TRBD1	NA	TGTGCCAGCACCAGGGACAGCAAAATGCGTGAAGCTTTCTTT	CASTRDSKMREAFF
TRBV27	TRBJ2-3	TRBD2	NA	TGTGCCAGCAGTTTCGCGGCGCGGGGGGGCACAGATACGCAGTATTTT	CASSFAARGGTDTQYF
TRBV5-8	TRBJ1-4	NA	NA	TGTGCCAGCAGCTGGGGGGGACGGACTAATGAAAAACTGTTTTTT	CASSWGGRTNEKLFF
TRBV4-2	TRBJ2-5	TRBD1	NA	TGTGCCAGCAGCCACTGGACAGGGATGGGGCACAAAGAGACCCAGTACTTC	CASSHWTGMGHKETQYF
TRBV4-1	TRBJ2-3	NA	NA	TGCGCCAGCAGCCAAGATCGAGGAGATACGCAGTATTTT	CASSQDRGDTQYF
TRBV11-2	TRBJ1-6	NA	NA	TGTGCCAGCAGCCTAGGACTCTATAATTCACCCCTCCACTTT	CASSLGLYNSPLHF
TRBV16	TRBJ1-3	NA	once	TGTGCCAGCTGCCTCGGGGTTCTTCCTGGAAACACCATATATTTT	CASCLGVLPGNTIYF
TRBV27	TRBJ1-1	NA	NA	TGTGCCAGCATGTTCAGGGATAACACTGAAGCTTTCTTT	CASMFRDNTEAFF
TRBV7-8	TRBJ2-7	NA	NA	TGTGCCAGCAGCGGTAGCTACGAGCAGTACTTC	CASSGSYEQYF
TRBV6-2/TRBV6-3	TRBJ1-3	NA	NA	TGTGCCAGCAGCCAACTGATACGCGGAAACACCATATATTTT	CASSQLIRGNTIYF
TRBV5-1	TRBJ2-1	TRBD2	once	TGCGCCAGCAGCTTGCTAGCGGGGCGGGGTAGTGAGCAGTTCTTC	CASSLLAGRGSEQFF
TRBV28	TRBJ2-2	NA	NA	TGTGCCAGCAGTCCCTACACCGGGGAGCTGTTTTTT	CASSPYTGELFF
TRBV2	TRBJ1-2	NA	NA	TGTGCCAGCAGACGGCGGGTGGACTATGGCTACACCTTC	CASRRRVDYGYTF
TRBV5-1	TRBJ2-2	NA	NA	TGCGCCAGCAGCTTGCAGGCAGGGGAGCTGTTTTTT	CASSLQAGELFF
TRBV24-1	TRBJ2-1	TRBD2	NA	TGTGCCACCAGTGACCATGGGACTAGCGGGGGGGGTGAGCAGTTCTTC	CATSDHGTSGGGEQFF
TRBV30	TRBJ1-2	TRBD1	NA	TGTGCCTGGACGTTCGGGACAGTAGGCGGCTACACCTTC	CAWTFGTVGGYTF